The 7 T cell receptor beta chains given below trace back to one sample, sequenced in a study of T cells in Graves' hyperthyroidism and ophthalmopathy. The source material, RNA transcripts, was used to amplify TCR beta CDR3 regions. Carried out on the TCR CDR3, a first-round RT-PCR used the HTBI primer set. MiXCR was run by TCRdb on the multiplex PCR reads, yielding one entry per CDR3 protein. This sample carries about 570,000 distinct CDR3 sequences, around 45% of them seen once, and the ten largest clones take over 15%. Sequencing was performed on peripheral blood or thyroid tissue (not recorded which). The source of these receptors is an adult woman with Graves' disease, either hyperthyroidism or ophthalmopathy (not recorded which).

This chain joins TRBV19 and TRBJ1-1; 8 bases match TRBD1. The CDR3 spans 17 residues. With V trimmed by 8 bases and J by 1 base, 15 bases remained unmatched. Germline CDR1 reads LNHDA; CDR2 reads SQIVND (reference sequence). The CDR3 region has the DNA TGTGCCAGTTCGAGACAGGGGCTGGGACATGGGAACACTGAAGCTTTCTTT. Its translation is CASSRQGLGHGNTEAFF.

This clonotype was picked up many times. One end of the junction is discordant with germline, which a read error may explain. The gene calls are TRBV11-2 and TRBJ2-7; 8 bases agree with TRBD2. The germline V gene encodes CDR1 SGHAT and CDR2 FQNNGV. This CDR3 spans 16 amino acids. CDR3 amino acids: CASNLGRGGSSYEQYF. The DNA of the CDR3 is TGTGCCAGCAACTTAGGCCGGGGGGGCAGCTCCTACGAGCAGTACTTC.

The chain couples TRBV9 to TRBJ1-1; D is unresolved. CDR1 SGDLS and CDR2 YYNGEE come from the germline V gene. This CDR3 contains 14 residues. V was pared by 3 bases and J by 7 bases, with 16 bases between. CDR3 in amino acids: CASSAGSGGDEAFF. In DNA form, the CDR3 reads TGTGCCAGCAGCGCCGGATCGGGAGGTGATGAAGCTTTCTTT.

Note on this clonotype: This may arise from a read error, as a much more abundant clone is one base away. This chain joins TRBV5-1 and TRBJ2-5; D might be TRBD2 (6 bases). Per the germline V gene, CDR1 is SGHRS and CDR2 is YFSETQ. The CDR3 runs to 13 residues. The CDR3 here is CASSLRERETRYF. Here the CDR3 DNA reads TGCGCCAGCAGTCTCCGGGAGAGAGAGACCCGGTACTTC.

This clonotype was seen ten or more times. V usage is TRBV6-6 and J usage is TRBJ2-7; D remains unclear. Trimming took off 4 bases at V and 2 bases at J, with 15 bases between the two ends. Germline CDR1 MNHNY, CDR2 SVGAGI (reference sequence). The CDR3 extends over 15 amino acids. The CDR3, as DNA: TGTGCCAGCAGTTCGATGAGGACGGCCCCCTACGAGCAGTACTTC. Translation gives CASSSMRTAPYEQYF.

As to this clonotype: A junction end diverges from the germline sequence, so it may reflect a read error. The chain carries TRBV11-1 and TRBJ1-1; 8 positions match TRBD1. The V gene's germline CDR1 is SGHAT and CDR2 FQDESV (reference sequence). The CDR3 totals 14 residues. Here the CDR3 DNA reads TGTGCCAGCCGCGACCTACAGGGGGACACTGAAGCTTCCTTT. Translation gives CASRDLQGDTEASF.

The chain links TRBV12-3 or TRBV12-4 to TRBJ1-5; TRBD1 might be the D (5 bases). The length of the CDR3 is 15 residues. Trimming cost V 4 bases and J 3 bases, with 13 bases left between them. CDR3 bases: TGTGCCAGCAGTTGGCCGGGACCGACCAATCAGCCCCAGCATTTT. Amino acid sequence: CASSWPGPTNQPQHF.